This TCR beta chain was obtained from a study of CD8+ T cells in alopecia areata. Study results and limitations: Lesional scalp displayed greater clonality than normal scalp, most notably in alopecia totalis/universalis. Having just one nonresponder leaves the connection between baseline CD8+ expansion and response unresolved. There were many expanded lesional clones persisting in scalp and blood during tofacitinib.

Between the trimmed V and J ends, which lost 11 bases and 1 base, there was a span of 12 bases. In germline, CDR1 is MNHEY, CDR2 SVGAGI. The CDR3 spans 14 residues. RNA extraction and reverse transcription yielded cDNA as sequencing template. The data were produced by immunoSEQ multiplex PCR, yet TCRdb's version contains in-frame clones alone and is incomplete. The sample consists of more than 95,000 clones, approximately 60% of them appearing once. Points on this clone: What it recognizes is unknown.

Treatment defined: oral pan-JAK inhibitor, 5-10 mg twice daily. The source of this sequence is a human donor with alopecia areata. Sample: CD4+ T cells sorted from blood, taken at week 4, from a patient treated with tofacitinib. This chain connects TRBV6-5 to TRBJ2-6; D gene unclear. The CDR3 nucleotides read TGTGCCTCCCGGGTTATGTCTGGGGCCAACGTCCTGACTTTC. Protein: CASRVMSGANVLTF.